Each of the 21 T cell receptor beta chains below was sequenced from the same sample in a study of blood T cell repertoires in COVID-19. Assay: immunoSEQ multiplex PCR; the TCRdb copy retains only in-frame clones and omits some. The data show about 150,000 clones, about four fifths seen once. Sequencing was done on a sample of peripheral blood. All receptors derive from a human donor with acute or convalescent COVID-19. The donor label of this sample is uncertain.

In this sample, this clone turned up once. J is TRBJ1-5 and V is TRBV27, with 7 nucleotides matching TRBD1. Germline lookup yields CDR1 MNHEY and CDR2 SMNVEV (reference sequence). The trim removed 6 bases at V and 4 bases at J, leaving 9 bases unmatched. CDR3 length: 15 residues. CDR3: CASSLMGTANQPQHF. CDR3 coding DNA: TGTGCCAGCAGCCTAATGGGGACAGCTAATCAGCCCCAGCATTTT.

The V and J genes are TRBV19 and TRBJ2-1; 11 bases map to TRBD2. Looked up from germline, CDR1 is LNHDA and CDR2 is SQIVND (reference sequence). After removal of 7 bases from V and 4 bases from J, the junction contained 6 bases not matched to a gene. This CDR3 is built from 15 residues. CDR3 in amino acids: CASNPSGGSYNEQFF. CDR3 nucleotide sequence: TGTGCCAGTAACCCTAGCGGGGGGTCGTACAATGAGCAGTTCTTC.

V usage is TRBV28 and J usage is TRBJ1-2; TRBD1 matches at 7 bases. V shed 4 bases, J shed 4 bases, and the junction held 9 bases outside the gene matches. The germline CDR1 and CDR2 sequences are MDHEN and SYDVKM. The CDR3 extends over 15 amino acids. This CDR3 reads CASSSSGQQFYGYTF. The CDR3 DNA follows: TGTGCCAGCAGTTCGTCGGGACAGCAATTCTATGGCTACACCTTC.

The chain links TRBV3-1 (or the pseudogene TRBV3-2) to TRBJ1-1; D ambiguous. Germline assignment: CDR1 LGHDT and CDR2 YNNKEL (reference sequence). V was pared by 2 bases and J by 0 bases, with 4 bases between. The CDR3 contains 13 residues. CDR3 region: CASSQSVNTEAFF. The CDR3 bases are TGTGCCAGCAGCCAATCGGTGAACACTGAAGCTTTCTTT.

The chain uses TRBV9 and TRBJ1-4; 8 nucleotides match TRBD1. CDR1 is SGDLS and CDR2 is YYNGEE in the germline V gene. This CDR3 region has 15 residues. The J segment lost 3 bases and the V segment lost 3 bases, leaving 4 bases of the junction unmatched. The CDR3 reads CASSGGQAPNEKLFF. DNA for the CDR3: TGTGCCAGCAGCGGGGGACAGGCGCCTAATGAAAAACTGTTTTTT. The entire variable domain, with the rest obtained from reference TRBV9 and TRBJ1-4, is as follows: DSGVTQTPKHLITATGQRVTLRCSPRSGDLSVYWYQQSLDQGLQFLIQYYNGEERAKGNILERFSAQQFPDLHSELNLSSLELGDSALYFCASSGGQAPNEKLFFGSGTQLSVL.

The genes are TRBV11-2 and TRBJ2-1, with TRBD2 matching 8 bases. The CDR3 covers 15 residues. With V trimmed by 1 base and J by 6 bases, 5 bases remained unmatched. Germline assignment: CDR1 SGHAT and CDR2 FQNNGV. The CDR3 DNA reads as TGTGCCAGCAGCTTAGTCGGGGGGGTCCCCAATGAGCAGTTCTTC. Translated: CASSLVGGVPNEQFF.

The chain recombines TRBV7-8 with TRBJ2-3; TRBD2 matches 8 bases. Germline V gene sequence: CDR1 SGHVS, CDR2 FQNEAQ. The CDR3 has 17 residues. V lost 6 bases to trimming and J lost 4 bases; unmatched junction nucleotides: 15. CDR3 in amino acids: CASSSLRSAGASDTQYF. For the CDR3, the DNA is TGTGCCAGCAGTTCCCTGCGATCAGCGGGGGCTTCAGATACGCAGTATTTT.

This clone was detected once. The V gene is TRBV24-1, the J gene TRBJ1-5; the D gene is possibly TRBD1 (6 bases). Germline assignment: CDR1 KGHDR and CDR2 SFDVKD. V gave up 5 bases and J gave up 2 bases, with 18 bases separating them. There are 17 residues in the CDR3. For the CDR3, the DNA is TGTGCCACCAGTGGCCTCAGGGGAGGGGGAGGCAATCAGCCCCAGCATTTT. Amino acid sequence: CATSGLRGGGGNQPQHF.

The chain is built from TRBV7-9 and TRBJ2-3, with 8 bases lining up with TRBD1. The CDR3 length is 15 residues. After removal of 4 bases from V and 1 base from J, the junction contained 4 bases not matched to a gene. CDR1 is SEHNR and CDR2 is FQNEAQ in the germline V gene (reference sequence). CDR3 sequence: CASSSQGQGTDTQYF. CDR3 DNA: TGTGCCAGCAGCTCTCAGGGACAGGGCACAGATACGCAGTATTTT. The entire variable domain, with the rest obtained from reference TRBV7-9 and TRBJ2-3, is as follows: DTGVSQNPRHKITKRGQNVTFRCDPISEHNRLYWYRQTLGQGPEFLTYFQNEAQLEKSRLLSDRFSAERPKGSFSTLEIQRTEQGDSAMYLCASSSQGQGTDTQYFGPGTRLTVL.

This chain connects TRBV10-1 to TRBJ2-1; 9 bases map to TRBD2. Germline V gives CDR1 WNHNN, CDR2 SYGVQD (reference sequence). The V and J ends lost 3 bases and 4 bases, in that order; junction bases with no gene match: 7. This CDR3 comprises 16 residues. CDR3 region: CASSDAASGMYNEQFF. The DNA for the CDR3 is TGCGCCAGCAGTGATGCGGCTAGCGGGATGTACAATGAGCAGTTCTTC.

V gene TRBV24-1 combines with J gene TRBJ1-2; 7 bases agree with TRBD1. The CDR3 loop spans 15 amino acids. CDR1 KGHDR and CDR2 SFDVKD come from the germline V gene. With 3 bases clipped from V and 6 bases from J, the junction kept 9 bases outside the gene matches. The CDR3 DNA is TGTGCCACCAGTGATCCGGTGGACAGGTCGGATGGCTACACCTTC. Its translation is CATSDPVDRSDGYTF.

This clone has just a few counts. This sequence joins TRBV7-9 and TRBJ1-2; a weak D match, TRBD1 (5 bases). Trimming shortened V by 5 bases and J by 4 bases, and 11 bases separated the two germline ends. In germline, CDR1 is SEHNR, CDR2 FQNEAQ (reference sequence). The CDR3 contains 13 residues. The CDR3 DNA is TGTGCCAGCAGCCACGGACACTTCTATGGCTACACCTTC. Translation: CASSHGHFYGYTF.

The CDR3 protein is CASSLWLISGDEQYV. CDR3 coding DNA: TGTGCCAGCAGCTTGTGGCTTATTTCGGGGGACGAGCAGTACGTC. The V gene is TRBV5-6, the J gene TRBJ2-7; D may be TRBD2 (6 bases). The germline gives CDR1 SGHDT, CDR2 YYEEEE. CDR3 length: 15 residues. V lost 1 base and J 5 bases, leaving 16 bases between the germline ends.

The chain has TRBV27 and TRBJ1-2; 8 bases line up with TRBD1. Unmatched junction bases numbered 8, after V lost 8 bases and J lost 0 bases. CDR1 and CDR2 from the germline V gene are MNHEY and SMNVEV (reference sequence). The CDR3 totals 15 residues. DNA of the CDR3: TGTGCCAGCGGATTCCAGGGGGCCTCTAACTATGGCTACACCTTC. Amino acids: CASGFQGASNYGYTF.

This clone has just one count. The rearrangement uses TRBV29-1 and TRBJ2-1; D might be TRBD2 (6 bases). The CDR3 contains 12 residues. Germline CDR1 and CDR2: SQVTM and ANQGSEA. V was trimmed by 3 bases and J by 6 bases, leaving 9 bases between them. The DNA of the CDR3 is TGCAGCGTTGATGGGGGGTTCAATGAGCAGTTCTTC. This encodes CSVDGGFNEQFF.

The CDR3 DNA follows: TGTGCCACCAGCATGACTAGCGGGGGGGCGAATGAGCAGTTCTTC. It translates to CATSMTSGGANEQFF. This chain uses TRBV24-1 with TRBJ2-1; 14 bases are shared with TRBD2. CDR3 length: 15 amino acids. From germline, CDR1 is KGHDR and CDR2 SFDVKD. Trimming cost V 7 bases and J 7 bases; bases outside gene matches: 5.

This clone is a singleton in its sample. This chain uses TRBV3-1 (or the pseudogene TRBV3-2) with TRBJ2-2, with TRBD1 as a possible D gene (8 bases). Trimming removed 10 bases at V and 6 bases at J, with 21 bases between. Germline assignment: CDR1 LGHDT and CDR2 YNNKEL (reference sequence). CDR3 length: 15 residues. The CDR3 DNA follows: TGTGCCACGGGGAGGGGCAGGGGGCGCGCCGGGGAGCTGTTTTTT. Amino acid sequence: CATGRGRGRAGELFF.

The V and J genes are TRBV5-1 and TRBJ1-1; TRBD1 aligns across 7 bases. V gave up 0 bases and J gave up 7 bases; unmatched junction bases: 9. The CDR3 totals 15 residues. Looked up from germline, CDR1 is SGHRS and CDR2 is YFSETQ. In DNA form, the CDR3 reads TGCGCCAGCAGCTTGGCCCCTTTGGCAGGGGGTGAAGCTTTCTTT. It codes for CASSLAPLAGGEAFF.

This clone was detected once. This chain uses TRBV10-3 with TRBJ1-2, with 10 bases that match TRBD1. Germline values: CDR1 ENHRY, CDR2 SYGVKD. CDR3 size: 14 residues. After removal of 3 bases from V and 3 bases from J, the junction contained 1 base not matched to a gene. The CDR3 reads CAISDGQGDYGYTF. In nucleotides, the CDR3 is TGTGCCATCAGTGATGGACAGGGGGACTATGGCTACACCTTC.

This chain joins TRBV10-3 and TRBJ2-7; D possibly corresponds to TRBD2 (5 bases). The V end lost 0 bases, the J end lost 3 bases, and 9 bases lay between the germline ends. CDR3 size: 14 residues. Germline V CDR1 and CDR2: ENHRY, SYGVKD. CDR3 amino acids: CAISESGRVYEQYF. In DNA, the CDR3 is TGTGCCATCAGTGAGTCAGGGCGGGTCTACGAGCAGTACTTC.

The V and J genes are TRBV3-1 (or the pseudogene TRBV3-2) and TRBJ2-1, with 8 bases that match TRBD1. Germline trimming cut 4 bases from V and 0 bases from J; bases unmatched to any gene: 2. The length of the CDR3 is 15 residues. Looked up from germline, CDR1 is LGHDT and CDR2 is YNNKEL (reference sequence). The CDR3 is CASSLTGGSYNEQFF. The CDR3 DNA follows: TGTGCCAGCAGCCTCACAGGGGGCTCCTACAATGAGCAGTTCTTC.